Below are 11 T cell receptor beta chains sequenced from a single sample in a study of tumor T cells in aggressive B-cell lymphoma. Clones were sequenced by immunoSEQ multiplex PCR, and TCRdb holds only the in-frame ones, with some missing. Of more than 2,500 clones detected, about nine tenths appear once; the ten largest clones hold over 4%. The sample was tumor tissue. The receptors stem from an adult with diffuse large B cell lymphoma.

A remark on this clone: Sequence at one end of the junction differs from germline and may be a read error. The chain recombines TRBV19 with TRBJ2-3; unclear D gene. There are 14 residues in the CDR3. Per germline, CDR1 LNHDA and CDR2 SQIVND (reference sequence). The CDR3: CTSSITPDTDTQYF. In DNA, the CDR3 is TGTACCAGTAGTATAACCCCAGACACAGATACGCAGTATTTT.

The J gene is TRBJ2-1, the V gene TRBV28, with TRBD1 as a possible D gene (6 bases). The ends were cut back, 8 bases at V and 4 bases at J, with 12 bases in the middle. The CDR3 length is 13 residues. Germline loops: CDR1 MDHEN, CDR2 SYDVKM. The CDR3 sequence: CASQGWDYNEQFF. For the CDR3, the DNA is TGTGCCAGCCAGGGGTGGGATTACAATGAGCAGTTCTTC. Full variable domain (remainder filled in from reference TRBV28 and TRBJ2-1): DVKVTQSSRYLVKRTGEKVFLECVQDMDHENMFWYRQDPGLGLRLIYFSYDVKMKEKGDIPEGYSVSREKKERFSLILESASTNQTSMYLCASQGWDYNEQFFGPGTRLTVL.

This clone came up once. The chain recombines TRBV14 with TRBJ1-1; maybe TRBD1 (5 bases). Germline V gene lookup returns CDR1 SGHDN and CDR2 FVKESK. The CDR3 runs to 13 residues. Trimming took off 6 bases at V and 3 bases at J, with 11 bases between the two ends. Here the CDR3 DNA reads TGTGCCAGCAGGCGGGGGGTAGACACTGAAGCTTTCTTT. It codes for CASRRGVDTEAFF.

The rearrangement joins TRBV28 to TRBJ1-5, with D possibly TRBD1 on 5 matching bases. The V end was cut by 5 bases, the J end by 9 bases, with 17 bases between. The CDR3 loop spans 14 amino acids. CDR1 and CDR2 (germline): MDHEN, SYDVKM. This CDR3 is CASSPPRAQGPQHF. Written as DNA, the CDR3 is TGTGCCAGCAGTCCCCCAAGGGCCCAGGGGCCCCAGCATTTT.

The chain has TRBV5-1 and TRBJ1-1; TRBD1 aligns across 8 bases. The V gene's germline CDR1 is SGHRS and CDR2 YFSETQ. With 0 bases clipped from V and 4 bases from J, the junction kept 5 bases outside the gene matches. This CDR3 has 15 amino acids. DNA of the CDR3: TGCGCCAGCAGCTTGGTCGGTACAGGGGGCACTGAAGCTTTCTTT. This sequence encodes CASSLVGTGGTEAFF.

The J gene is TRBJ1-3, the V gene TRBV11-3; 9 bases are shared with TRBD1. V lost 2 bases, J lost 3 bases, and 17 bases stayed unmatched. Germline loops: CDR1 SGHNT, CDR2 YENEEA. This CDR3 has 20 residues. CDR3 region: CASSLNSRAKGQGFGNTIYF. DNA for the CDR3: TGTGCCAGCAGCTTAAATTCCCGAGCAAAAGGACAGGGGTTTGGAAACACCATATATTTT. The full variable domain, rest sourced from reference TRBV11-3 and TRBJ1-3, is EAGVVQSPRYKIIEKKQPVAFWCNPISGHNTLYWYLQNLGQGPELLIRYENEEAVDDSQLPKDRFSAERLKGVDSTLKIQPAELGDSAVYLCASSLNSRAKGQGFGNTIYFGEGSWLTVV.

In this sample, this clone turned up once. This chain joins TRBV7-3 and TRBJ2-1; a possible D gene is TRBD2 (6 bases). This CDR3 contains 14 residues. V was trimmed by 5 bases and J by 10 bases, leaving 18 bases between them. CDR1 SGHTA and CDR2 FQGTGA come from the germline V gene. The CDR3 DNA is TGTGCCAGCAGCGTCGGGTGGGGGGATTGGGAGCAGTTCTTC. Amino acid sequence: CASSVGWGDWEQFF.

The rearrangement joins TRBV10-3 to TRBJ2-1; TRBD1 matches 7 bases. Germline-derived CDR1 and CDR2 are ENHRY and SYGVKD. J lost 6 bases, V lost 2 bases, and 7 bases had no gene match. This CDR3 has 15 residues. The CDR3 DNA is TGTGCCATCAGTGAGACAGGGGCCCCTAGCAATGAGCAGTTCTTC. This translates into CAISETGAPSNEQFF.

The table lists this clone with a few counts. The chain uses TRBV4-2 and TRBJ2-5; TRBD2 matches 14 bases. Germline CDR1 reads LGHNA; CDR2 reads YNFKEQ. This CDR3 comprises 17 residues. V was pared by 5 bases and J by 2 bases, with 7 bases of the junction left unmatched. CDR3 loop: CASSFGTSGGNQETQYF. In nucleotides, the CDR3 is TGTGCCAGCAGCTTCGGGACTAGCGGGGGTAATCAAGAGACCCAGTACTTC.

The chain's CDR3 is CASSLATQTRGSETQYF. The CDR3 bases are TGTGCCAGCAGCTTAGCCACACAAACGCGGGGGTCGGAGACCCAGTACTTC. The chain is built from TRBV7-6 and TRBJ2-5, with 7 nucleotides matching TRBD2. The germline V gene encodes CDR1 SGHVS and CDR2 FNYEAQ. V lost 0 bases, J lost 5 bases, and 12 bases stayed unmatched. The CDR3 spans 17 residues. Full variable domain (missing parts from reference TRBV7-6 and TRBJ2-5): GAGVSQSPRYKVTKRGQDVALRCDPISGHVSLYWYRQALGQGPEFLTYFNYEAQQDKSGLPNDRFSAERPEGSISTLTIQRTEQRDSAMYRCASSLATQTRGSETQYFGPGTRLLVL.

The chain carries TRBV5-1 and TRBJ2-5; 7 positions agree with TRBD2. The V gene end was trimmed by 2 bases and the J gene end by 3 bases; junction bases not matched to a gene: 7. CDR1 is SGHRS, CDR2 YFSETQ, per germline. This CDR3 comprises 15 residues. Written as DNA, the CDR3 is TGCGCCAGCAGCTTAGGCGGGAGCAGGGAAGAGACCCAGTACTTC. Its protein product is CASSLGGSREETQYF.